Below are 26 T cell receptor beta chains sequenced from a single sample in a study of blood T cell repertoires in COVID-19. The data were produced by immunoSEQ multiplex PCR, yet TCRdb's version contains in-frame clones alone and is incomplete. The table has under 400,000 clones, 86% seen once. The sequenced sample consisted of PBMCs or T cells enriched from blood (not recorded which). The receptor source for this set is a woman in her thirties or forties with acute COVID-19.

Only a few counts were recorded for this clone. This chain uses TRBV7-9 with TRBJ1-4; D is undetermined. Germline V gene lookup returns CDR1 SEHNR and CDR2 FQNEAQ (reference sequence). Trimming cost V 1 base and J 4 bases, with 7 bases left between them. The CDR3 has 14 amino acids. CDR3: CASSLGFGNEKLFF. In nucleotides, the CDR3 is TGTGCCAGCAGCTTAGGGTTCGGTAATGAAAAACTGTTTTTT.

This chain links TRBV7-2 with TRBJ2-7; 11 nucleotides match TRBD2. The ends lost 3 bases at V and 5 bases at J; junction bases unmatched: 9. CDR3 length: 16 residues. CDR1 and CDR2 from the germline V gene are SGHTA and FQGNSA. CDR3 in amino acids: CASSFLAGGFAHEQYF. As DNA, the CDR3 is TGTGCCAGCAGCTTTCTAGCGGGGGGTTTCGCCCACGAGCAGTACTTC. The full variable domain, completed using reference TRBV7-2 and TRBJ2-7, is GAGVSQSPSNKVTEKGKDVELRCDPISGHTALYWYRQSLGQGLEFLIYFQGNSAPDKSGLPSDRFSAERTGGSVSTLTIQRTQQEDSAVYLCASSFLAGGFAHEQYFGPGTRLTVT.

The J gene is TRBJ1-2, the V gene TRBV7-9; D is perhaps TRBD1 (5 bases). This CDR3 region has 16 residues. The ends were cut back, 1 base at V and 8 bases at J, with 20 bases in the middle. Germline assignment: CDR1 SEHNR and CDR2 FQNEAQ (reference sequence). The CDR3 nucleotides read TGTGCCAGCAGCTTAGAGTCGAGACAGCCCGTACTCGGCTACACCTTC. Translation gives CASSLESRQPVLGYTF.

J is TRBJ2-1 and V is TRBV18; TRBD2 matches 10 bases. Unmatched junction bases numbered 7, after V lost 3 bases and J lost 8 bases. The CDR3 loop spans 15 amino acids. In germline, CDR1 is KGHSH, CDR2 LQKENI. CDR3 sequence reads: CASSPTSGVRHEQFF. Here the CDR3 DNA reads TGTGCCAGCTCACCCACTAGCGGGGTTCGTCATGAGCAGTTCTTC.

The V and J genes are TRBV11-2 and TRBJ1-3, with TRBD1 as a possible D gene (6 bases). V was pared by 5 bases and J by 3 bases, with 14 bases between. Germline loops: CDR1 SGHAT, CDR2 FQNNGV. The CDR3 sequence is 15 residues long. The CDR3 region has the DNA TGTGCCAGCAGCCCCTTAGGACAGCTTGGAAACACCATATATTTT. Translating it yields CASSPLGQLGNTIYF.

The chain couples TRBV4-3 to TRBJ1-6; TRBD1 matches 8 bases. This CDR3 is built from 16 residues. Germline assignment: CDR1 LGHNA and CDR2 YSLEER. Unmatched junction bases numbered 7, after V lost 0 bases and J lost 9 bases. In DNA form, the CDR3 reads TGCGCCAGCAGCCAAGAGGTTGCAGGGGGCATTTCACCCCTCCACTTT. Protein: CASSQEVAGGISPLHF.

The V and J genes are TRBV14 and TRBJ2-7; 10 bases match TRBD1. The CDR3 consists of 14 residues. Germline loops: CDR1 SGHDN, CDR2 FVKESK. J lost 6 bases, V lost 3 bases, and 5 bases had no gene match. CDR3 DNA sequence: TGTGCCAGCAGCCAGGCCGGACAGGGGGTCGAGCAGTACTTC. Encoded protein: CASSQAGQGVEQYF.

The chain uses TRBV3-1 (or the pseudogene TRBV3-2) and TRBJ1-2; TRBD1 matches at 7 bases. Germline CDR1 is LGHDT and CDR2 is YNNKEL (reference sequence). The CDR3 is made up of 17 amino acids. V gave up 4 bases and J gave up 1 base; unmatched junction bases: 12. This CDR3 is CASSPRTGGFLNYGYTF. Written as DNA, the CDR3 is TGTGCCAGCAGCCCCCGGACAGGCGGGTTTCTTAACTATGGCTACACCTTC.

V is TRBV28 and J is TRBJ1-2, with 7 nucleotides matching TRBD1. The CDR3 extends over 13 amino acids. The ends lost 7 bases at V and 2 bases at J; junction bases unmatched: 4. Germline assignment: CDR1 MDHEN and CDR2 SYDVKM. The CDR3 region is CASTSTGNYGYTF. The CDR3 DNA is TGTGCCAGCACCTCGACAGGGAACTATGGCTACACCTTC.

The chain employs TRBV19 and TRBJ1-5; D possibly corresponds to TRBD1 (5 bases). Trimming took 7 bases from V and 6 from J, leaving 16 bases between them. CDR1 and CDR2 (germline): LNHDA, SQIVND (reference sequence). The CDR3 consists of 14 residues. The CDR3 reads CASTEGRGGQPQHF. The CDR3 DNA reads TGTGCCAGTACCGAGGGGAGGGGAGGTCAGCCCCAGCATTTT.

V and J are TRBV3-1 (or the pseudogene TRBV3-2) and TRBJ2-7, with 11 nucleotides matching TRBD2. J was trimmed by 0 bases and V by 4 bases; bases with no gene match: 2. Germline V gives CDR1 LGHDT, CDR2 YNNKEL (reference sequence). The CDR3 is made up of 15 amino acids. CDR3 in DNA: TGTGCCAGCAGCCTAGCGGGGGGGAGCTCCTACGAGCAGTACTTC. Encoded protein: CASSLAGGSSYEQYF.

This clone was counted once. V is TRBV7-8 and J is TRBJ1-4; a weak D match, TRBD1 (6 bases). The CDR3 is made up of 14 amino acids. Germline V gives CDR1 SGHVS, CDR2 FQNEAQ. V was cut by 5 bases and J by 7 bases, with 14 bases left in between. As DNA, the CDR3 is TGTGCCAGCAGCCCCTGGGACAAGAGTGAAAAACTGTTTTTT. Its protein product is CASSPWDKSEKLFF.

In nucleotides, the CDR3 is TGTGCCATCAGTGTCGAGGACTCCAACACCGGGGAGCTGTTTTTT. Translating gives CAISVEDSNTGELFF. This sequence joins TRBV10-3 and TRBJ2-2, with a tentative D call TRBD2 (5 bases). CDR1 is ENHRY and CDR2 is SYGVKD in the germline V gene. CDR3 length: 15 amino acids. V lost 4 bases and J lost 2, with 11 bases in between.

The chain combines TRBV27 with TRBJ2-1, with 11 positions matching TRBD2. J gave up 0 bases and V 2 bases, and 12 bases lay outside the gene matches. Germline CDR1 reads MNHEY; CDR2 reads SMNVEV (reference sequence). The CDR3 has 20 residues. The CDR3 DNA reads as TGTGCCAGCAGTTTACACCGTCGGGGACTAGCGGTGGACTCCTACAATGAGCAGTTCTTC. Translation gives CASSLHRRGLAVDSYNEQFF.

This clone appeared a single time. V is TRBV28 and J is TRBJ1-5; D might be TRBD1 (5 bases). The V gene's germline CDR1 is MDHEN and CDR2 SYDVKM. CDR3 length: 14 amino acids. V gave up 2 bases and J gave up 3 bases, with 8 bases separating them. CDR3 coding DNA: TGTGCCAGCAGTTTAGCAGGGTACAATCAGCCCCAGCATTTT. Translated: CASSLAGYNQPQHF. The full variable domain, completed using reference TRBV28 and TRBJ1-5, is DVKVTQSSRYLVKRTGEKVFLECVQDMDHENMFWYRQDPGLGLRLIYFSYDVKMKEKGDIPEGYSVSREKKERFSLILESASTNQTSMYLCASSLAGYNQPQHFGDGTRLSIL.

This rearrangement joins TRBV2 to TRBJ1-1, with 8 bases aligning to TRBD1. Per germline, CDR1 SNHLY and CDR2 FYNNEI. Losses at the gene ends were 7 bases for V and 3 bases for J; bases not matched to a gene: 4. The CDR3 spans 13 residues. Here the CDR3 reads CASNQGADTEAFF. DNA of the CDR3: TGTGCCAGCAATCAGGGGGCCGACACTGAAGCTTTCTTT.

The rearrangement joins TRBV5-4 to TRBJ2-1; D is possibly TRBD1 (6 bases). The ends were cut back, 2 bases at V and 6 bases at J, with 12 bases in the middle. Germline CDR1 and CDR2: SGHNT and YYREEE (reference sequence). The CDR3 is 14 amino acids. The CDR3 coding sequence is TGTGCCAGCAGCTTTCCGCAGGGGATCAATGAGCAGTTCTTC. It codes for CASSFPQGINEQFF.

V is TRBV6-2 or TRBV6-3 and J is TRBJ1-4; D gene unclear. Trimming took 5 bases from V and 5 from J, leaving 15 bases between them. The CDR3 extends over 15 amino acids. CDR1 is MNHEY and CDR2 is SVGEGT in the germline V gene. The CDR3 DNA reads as TGTGCCAGCAGTAAACAGATCAACCTGAATGAAAAACTGTTTTTT. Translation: CASSKQINLNEKLFF.

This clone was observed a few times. CDR3 loop: CASSRQRLGAQPQHF. Here the CDR3 DNA reads TGTGCCAGCAGCCGACAGAGGTTGGGTGCTCAGCCCCAGCATTTT. V usage is TRBV5-8 and J usage is TRBJ1-5, with D possibly TRBD1 on 5 matching bases. V lost 4 bases and J 6 bases, leaving 17 bases between the germline ends. The CDR3 loop spans 15 amino acids. CDR1 and CDR2 from the germline V gene are SGHTS and YDEGEE.

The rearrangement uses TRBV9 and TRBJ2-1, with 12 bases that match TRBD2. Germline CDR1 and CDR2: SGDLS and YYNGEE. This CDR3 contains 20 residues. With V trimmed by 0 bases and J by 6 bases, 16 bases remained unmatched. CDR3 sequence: CASSVEQGRGTSGFGNEQFF. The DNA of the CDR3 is TGTGCCAGCAGCGTAGAACAGGGGCGAGGGACTAGCGGGTTTGGCAATGAGCAGTTCTTC. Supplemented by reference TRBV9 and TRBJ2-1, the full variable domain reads DSGVTQTPKHLITATGQRVTLRCSPRSGDLSVYWYQQSLDQGLQFLIQYYNGEERAKGNILERFSAQQFPDLHSELNLSSLELGDSALYFCASSVEQGRGTSGFGNEQFFGPGTRLTVL.

As DNA, the CDR3 is TGTGCCAGCAGCTTAGTCGGGATCTACTTTGAAAAACTGTTTTTT. Its protein product is CASSLVGIYFEKLFF. The chain is built from TRBV11-2 and TRBJ1-4; no clear D gene. Germline V gene sequence: CDR1 SGHAT, CDR2 FQNNGV. Trimming stripped 1 base from V and 7 bases from J, with 13 bases between. This CDR3 is 15 amino acids long.

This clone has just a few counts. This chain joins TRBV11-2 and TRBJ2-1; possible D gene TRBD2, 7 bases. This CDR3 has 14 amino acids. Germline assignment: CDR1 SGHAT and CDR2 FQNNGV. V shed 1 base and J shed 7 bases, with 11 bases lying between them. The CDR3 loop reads CASSLVRGANEQFF. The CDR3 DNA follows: TGTGCCAGCAGCTTAGTTCGGGGGGCGAATGAGCAGTTCTTC. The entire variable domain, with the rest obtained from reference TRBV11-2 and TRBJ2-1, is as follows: EAGVAQSPRYKIIEKRQSVAFWCNPISGHATLYWYQQILGQGPKLLIQFQNNGVVDDSQLPKDRFSAERLKGVDSTLKIQPAKLEDSAVYLCASSLVRGANEQFFGPGTRLTVL.

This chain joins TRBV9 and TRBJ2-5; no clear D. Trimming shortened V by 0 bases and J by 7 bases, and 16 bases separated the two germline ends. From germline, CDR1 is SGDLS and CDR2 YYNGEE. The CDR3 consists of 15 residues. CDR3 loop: CASSVGSTPPGTQYF. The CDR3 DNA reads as TGTGCCAGCAGCGTAGGGTCTACCCCACCGGGGACCCAGTACTTC. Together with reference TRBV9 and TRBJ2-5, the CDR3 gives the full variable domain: DSGVTQTPKHLITATGQRVTLRCSPRSGDLSVYWYQQSLDQGLQFLIQYYNGEERAKGNILERFSAQQFPDLHSELNLSSLELGDSALYFCASSVGSTPPGTQYFGPGTRLLVL.

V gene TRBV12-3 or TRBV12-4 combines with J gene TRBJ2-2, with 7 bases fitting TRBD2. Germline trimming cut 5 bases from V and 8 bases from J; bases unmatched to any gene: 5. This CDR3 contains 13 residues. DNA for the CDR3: TGTGCCAGCAGTACGGGACTACAAGGGGAGCTGTTTTTT. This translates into CASSTGLQGELFF.

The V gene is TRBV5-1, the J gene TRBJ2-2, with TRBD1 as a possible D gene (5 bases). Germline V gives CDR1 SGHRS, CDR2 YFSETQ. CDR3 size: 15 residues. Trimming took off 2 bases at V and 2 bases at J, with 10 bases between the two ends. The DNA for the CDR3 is TGCGCCAGCAGCTTACAAGGGGAAAACACCGGGGAGCTGTTTTTT. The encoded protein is CASSLQGENTGELFF.

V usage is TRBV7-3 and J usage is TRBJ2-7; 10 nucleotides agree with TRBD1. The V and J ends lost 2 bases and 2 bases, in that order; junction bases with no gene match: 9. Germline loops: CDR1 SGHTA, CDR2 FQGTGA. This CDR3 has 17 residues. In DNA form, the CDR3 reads TGTGCCAGCAGCTTATCGGGGACAGGGGCCCCGGCCTACGAGCAGTACTTC. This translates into CASSLSGTGAPAYEQYF.